Listed here are 12 T cell receptor beta chains from one sample, sequenced in a study of T cell repertoires in cytomegalovirus infection. These receptors' antigens are unknown. TCRdb ran MiXCR on the reads and lists one entry per CDR3 protein. The sample yields about 140,000 distinct CDR3 sequences, approximately 30% seen once. Sequencing was performed on CD8+ T cells from cultured PBMCs, taken from culture after CMV antigen stimulation. The receptors were sampled from a human donor in good health (CMV status not recorded). Some clones in this sample may be carry-over from other donors' samples.

The chain uses TRBV5-4 and TRBJ2-3; D gene ambiguous. Per germline, CDR1 SGHNT and CDR2 YYREEE (reference sequence). CDR3 length equals 12 residues. V was shortened by 3 bases and J by 2 bases, with 4 bases between the two germline ends. The CDR3 region has the DNA TGTGCCAGCAGCTACTTCACAGATACGCAGTATTTT. Protein: CASSYFTDTQYF.

V gene TRBV15 combines with J gene TRBJ2-3; D uncertain. The CDR3 contains 15 residues. Germline V gene sequence: CDR1 LNHNV, CDR2 YYDKDF (reference sequence). With 0 bases removed from V and 4 bases from J, the gap between germline ends came to 11 bases. The CDR3 DNA follows: TGTGCCACCAGCAGAGAAATGGGCCGGGCAGATACGCAGTATTTT. Translating it yields CATSREMGRADTQYF.

This clonotype turned up a few times. The CDR3, as DNA: TGTGCCAGCAGTTTATTATCCGGGGAGCTGTTTTTT. It translates to CASSLLSGELFF. J is TRBJ2-2 and V is TRBV27; D not certain. The germline CDR1 and CDR2 sequences are MNHEY and SMNVEV (reference sequence). CDR3 length equals 12 residues. The germline V and J ends were trimmed by 1 base and 6 bases, with 3 bases remaining between them.

This chain joins TRBV5-5 and TRBJ1-1, with 10 bases lining up with TRBD1. Germline values: CDR1 SGHKS, CDR2 YYEKEE (reference sequence). The CDR3 is made up of 15 amino acids. V lost 4 bases, J lost 4 bases, and 7 bases stayed unmatched. The CDR3 nucleotides read TGTGCCAGCAGCCCGTTTTGGACAGGGGGCACTGAAGCTTTCTTT. Encoded protein: CASSPFWTGGTEAFF.

V gene TRBV7-9 combines with J gene TRBJ2-7, with D unresolved. The V and J ends lost 3 bases and 3 bases respectively, with 9 bases between them. The CDR3 has 13 amino acids. Germline V gene lookup returns CDR1 SEHNR and CDR2 FQNEAQ (reference sequence). The CDR3 is CASSFPRSYEQYF. In nucleotides, the CDR3 is TGTGCCAGCAGCTTCCCCAGGAGCTACGAGCAGTACTTC. The whole variable domain, filled in from reference TRBV7-9 and TRBJ2-7, reads DTGVSQNPRHKITKRGQNVTFRCDPISEHNRLYWYRQTLGQGPEFLTYFQNEAQLEKSRLLSDRFSAERPKGSFSTLEIQRTEQGDSAMYLCASSFPRSYEQYFGPGTRLTVT.

This chain joins TRBV12-3 or TRBV12-4 and TRBJ2-5; 13 bases align to TRBD2. V shed 4 bases, J shed 0 bases, and the junction held 11 bases outside the gene matches. The CDR3 has 19 residues. CDR3 bases: TGTGCCAGCAGTTCCCCCGGACTAGCGGGGGCGTGGGACCAAGAGACCCAGTACTTC. Its protein is CASSSPGLAGAWDQETQYF.

This clonotype was found many times. V gene TRBV7-9 combines with J gene TRBJ2-6, with TRBD1 identical over 12 bases. Losses at the gene ends were 0 bases for V and 1 base for J; bases not matched to a gene: 1. Looked up from germline, CDR1 is SEHNR and CDR2 is FQNEAQ (reference sequence). This CDR3 comprises 18 residues. The CDR3 DNA follows: TGTGCCAGCAGCTTAGCGGGACAGGGGGCTTCTGGGGCCAACGTCCTGACTTTC. Translated, it gives CASSLAGQGASGANVLTF.

This clonotype was counted between two and nine times. The gene calls are TRBV19 and TRBJ2-7; 8 bases align to TRBD1. Germline lookup yields CDR1 LNHDA and CDR2 SQIVND (reference sequence). This CDR3 is built from 15 residues. Losses at the gene ends were 2 bases for V and 1 base for J; bases not matched to a gene: 4. The CDR3 DNA sequence: TGTGCCAGTAGTATATCTCGGACAGGGTCCTACGAGCAGTACTTC. Protein: CASSISRTGSYEQYF.

Of note for this clonotype: Lacking the conserved final phenylalanine or tryptophan, this CDR3 likely reflects a read error. The gene calls are TRBV7-3 and TRBJ1-1; D gene unclear. The CDR3 covers 13 residues. The germline gives CDR1 SGHTA, CDR2 FQGTGA. Between the trimmed V and J ends, which lost 4 bases and 2 bases, there was a span of 8 bases. As DNA, the CDR3 is TGTGCCAGCAGCTCGGACGGAAACACTGAAGCTTTCTTA. Protein sequence: CASSSDGNTEAFL.

This clonotype has ten or more counts. J is TRBJ2-5 and V is TRBV11-2; perhaps D is TRBD1 or TRBD2 (7 bases each). The CDR3 spans 16 residues. V lost 6 bases and J 1 base, leaving 18 bases between the germline ends. The germline V gene has CDR1 SGHAT and CDR2 FQNNGV. CDR3 loop: CASRRIGGTAQETQYF. DNA of the CDR3: TGTGCCAGCAGACGAATCGGGGGGACAGCCCAAGAGACCCAGTACTTC.

This clonotype came up many times. The J gene is TRBJ1-6, the V gene TRBV9; D ambiguous. The germline V gene has CDR1 SGDLS and CDR2 YYNGEE. The CDR3 is 14 amino acids. Trimming took 0 bases from V and 7 from J, leaving 8 bases between them. CDR3 region: CASSVATGNSPLHF. In DNA form, the CDR3 reads TGTGCCAGCAGCGTAGCTACCGGAAATTCACCCCTCCACTTT.

This clonotype was recorded many times. The rearrangement joins TRBV20-1 to TRBJ2-1, with no clear D. Germline CDR1 reads DFQATT; CDR2 reads SNEGSKA (reference sequence). The CDR3 totals 10 residues. V was shortened by 3 bases and J by 7 bases, with 4 bases between the two germline ends. The CDR3 nucleotides read TGCAGTGCTAGTAAAAATGAGCAGTTCTTC. It encodes CSASKNEQFF.